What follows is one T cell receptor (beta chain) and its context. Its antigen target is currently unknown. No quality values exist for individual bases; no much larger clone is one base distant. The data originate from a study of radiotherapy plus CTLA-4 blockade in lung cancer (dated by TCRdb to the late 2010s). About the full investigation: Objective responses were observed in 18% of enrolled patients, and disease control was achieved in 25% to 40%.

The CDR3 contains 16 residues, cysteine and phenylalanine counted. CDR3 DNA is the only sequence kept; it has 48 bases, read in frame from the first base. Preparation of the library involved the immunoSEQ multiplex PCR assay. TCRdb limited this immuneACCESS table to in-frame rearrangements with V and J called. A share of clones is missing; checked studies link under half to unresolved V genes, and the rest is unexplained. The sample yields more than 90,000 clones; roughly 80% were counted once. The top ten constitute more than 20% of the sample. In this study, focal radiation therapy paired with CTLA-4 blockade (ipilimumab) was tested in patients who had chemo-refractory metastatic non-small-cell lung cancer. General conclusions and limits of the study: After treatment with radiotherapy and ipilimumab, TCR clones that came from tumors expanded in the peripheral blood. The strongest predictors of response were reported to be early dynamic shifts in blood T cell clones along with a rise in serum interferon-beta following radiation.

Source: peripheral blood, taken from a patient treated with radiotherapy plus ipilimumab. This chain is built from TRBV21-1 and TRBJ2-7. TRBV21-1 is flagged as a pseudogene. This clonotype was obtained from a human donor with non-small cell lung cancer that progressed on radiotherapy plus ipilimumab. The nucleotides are TGTGCCAGCAGCAGCCGACCTTATCCGATTGCCTACGAGCAGTACTTC. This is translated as CASSSRPYPIAYEQYF.